A selection of T cell receptor beta chains follows, all from one sample in a study of cytomegalovirus exposure and HLA in healthy donors. Only in-frame clones appear in the TCRdb table, and some are missing; sequencing was by immunoSEQ multiplex PCR. The repertoire consists of tens of thousands of clones, with around 78% occurring once and the leading ten covering over 0.5%. Sequencing input: PBMCs. Source of these receptors: a man under 40 in good health and CMV-seronegative. The CDR3 runs from the conserved cysteine through the conserved F or W. Each record gives: D gene, clone size, V gene, J gene, CDR3 protein, CDR3 DNA. D genes are given only for firm matches. Only part of the rows carry a size: once, few, many, or a class if the clone is expanded.

D gene: .
clone size: once
V gene: TRBV14
J gene: TRBJ2-7
CDR3 protein: CASSQAHYEQYF
CDR3 DNA: TGTGCCAGCAGCCAAGCCCACTACGAGCAGTACTTC

D gene: .
clone size: .
V gene: TRBV5-4
J gene: TRBJ1-1
CDR3 protein: CASSLGRQREAFF
CDR3 DNA: TGTGCCAGCAGCTTGGGGAGACAGCGTGAAGCTTTCTTT

D gene: .
clone size: .
V gene: TRBV7-9
J gene: TRBJ1-1
CDR3 protein: CASSPRGGTMNTEAFF
CDR3 DNA: TGTGCCAGCAGCCCCAGGGGAGGGACCATGAACACTGAAGCTTTCTTT

D gene: .
clone size: .
V gene: TRBV27
J gene: TRBJ1-5
CDR3 protein: CASSLLSGNQPQHF
CDR3 DNA: TGTGCCAGCAGTTTATTGTCAGGGAATCAGCCCCAGCATTTT

D gene: .
clone size: .
V gene: TRBV11-3
J gene: TRBJ2-6
CDR3 protein: CASSAHLGGSGANVLTF
CDR3 DNA: TGTGCCAGCAGCGCCCATTTAGGGGGCTCTGGGGCCAACGTCCTGACTTTC

D gene: .
clone size: .
V gene: TRBV6-1
J gene: TRBJ1-2
CDR3 protein: CASNPSYGYTF
CDR3 DNA: TGTGCCAGCAACCCCAGCTATGGCTACACCTTC

D gene: .
clone size: .
V gene: TRBV11-3
J gene: TRBJ2-3
CDR3 protein: CASSPSMSPGDTQYF
CDR3 DNA: TGTGCCAGCAGCCCCTCTATGAGTCCGGGAGATACGCAGTATTTT

D gene: TRBD1
clone size: .
V gene: TRBV7-3
J gene: TRBJ2-2
CDR3 protein: CASSTPGQGAGELFF
CDR3 DNA: TGTGCCAGCAGCACACCGGGACAGGGCGCCGGGGAGCTGTTTTTT

D gene: TRBD2
clone size: .
V gene: TRBV5-1
J gene: TRBJ2-1
CDR3 protein: CASSSGLAGRDEQFF
CDR3 DNA: TGCGCCAGCAGCTCTGGACTAGCGGGTAGAGATGAGCAGTTCTTC

D gene: .
clone size: few
V gene: TRBV29-1
J gene: TRBJ1-2
CDR3 protein: CSIARDIRQGGYGYTF
CDR3 DNA: TGCAGCATCGCCCGGGACATCCGTCAAGGGGGCTATGGCTACACCTTC

D gene: TRBD1
clone size: .
V gene: TRBV6-6
J gene: TRBJ2-1
CDR3 protein: CASSYSKQGAYNEQFF
CDR3 DNA: TGTGCCAGCAGTTACTCGAAACAGGGGGCCTACAATGAGCAGTTCTTC